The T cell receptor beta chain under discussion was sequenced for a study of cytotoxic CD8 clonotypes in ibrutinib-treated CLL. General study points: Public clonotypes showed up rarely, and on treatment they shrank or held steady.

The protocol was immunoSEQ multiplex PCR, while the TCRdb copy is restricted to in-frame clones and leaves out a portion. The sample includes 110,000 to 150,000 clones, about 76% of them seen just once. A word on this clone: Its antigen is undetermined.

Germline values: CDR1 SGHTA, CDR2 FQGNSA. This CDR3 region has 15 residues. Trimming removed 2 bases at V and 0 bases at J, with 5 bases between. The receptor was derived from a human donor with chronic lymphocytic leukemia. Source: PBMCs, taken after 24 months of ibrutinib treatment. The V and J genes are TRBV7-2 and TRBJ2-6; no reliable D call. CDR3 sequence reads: CASSLSLSGANVLTF. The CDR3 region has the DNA TGTGCCAGCAGCTTAAGCCTCTCTGGGGCCAACGTCCTGACTTTC. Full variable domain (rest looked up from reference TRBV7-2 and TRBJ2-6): GAGVSQSPSNKVTEKGKDVELRCDPISGHTALYWYRQSLGQGLEFLIYFQGNSAPDKSGLPSDRFSAERTGGSVSTLTIQRTQQEDSAVYLCASSLSLSGANVLTFGAGSRLTVL.